These 18 T cell receptor beta chains came from one sample sequenced in a study of T-cell memory formation after mild COVID-19. TCRdb analysed the 5' RACE reads with MiXCR anew, one entry per CDR3 protein. The profile shows around 320,000 distinct CDR3 sequences, 25% to 30% of them singletons. Material for sequencing was PBMCs or a T cell subset sorted from them (not recorded which). Receptors originate from an adult woman who had mild COVID-19 (a few samples of this study predate the infection). Cell type and time point are not known.

This CDR3 reads CASSLTSGLVTDTQYF. The CDR3 bases are TGTGCCAGCAGCTTAACCAGTGGACTAGTAACAGATACGCAGTATTTT. The rearrangement joins TRBV7-2 to TRBJ2-3, with 7 bases matching TRBD2. Looked up from germline, CDR1 is SGHTA and CDR2 is FQGNSA. The CDR3 is 16 residues long. Unmatched junction bases numbered 8, after V lost 2 bases and J lost 3 bases.

In this sample, this clonotype turned up a few times. V gene TRBV7-6 combines with J gene TRBJ1-2, with TRBD1 identical over 7 bases. Germline V gene data show CDR1 as SGHVS and CDR2 as FNYEAQ. The CDR3 length is 15 residues. V lost 1 base, J lost 0 bases, and 2 bases stayed unmatched. In DNA, the CDR3 is TGTGCCAGCAGCTTAGGACAGGGCCCTAACTATGGCTACACCTTC. Translating gives CASSLGQGPNYGYTF.

This sequence joins TRBV3-1 and TRBJ2-3, with 7 bases fitting TRBD2. Trimming at V came to 4 bases and at J to 0 bases, leaving 7 bases not matched to a gene. There are 16 residues in the CDR3. Germline CDR1 reads LGHDT; CDR2 reads YNNKEL (reference sequence). CDR3 DNA sequence: TGTGCCAGCAGCCCCTCGGGACTAACCAGCACAGATACGCAGTATTTT. This codes for CASSPSGLTSTDTQYF.

This clonotype showed up many times. The rearrangement uses TRBV18 and TRBJ1-5; perhaps TRBD1 as D (6 bases). V was clipped by 3 bases and J by 6 bases, with 15 bases between them. This CDR3 region has 15 residues. Germline CDR1 and CDR2: KGHSH and LQKENI. The CDR3 spells CASSPGQTGGQPQHF. In DNA, the CDR3 is TGTGCCAGCTCACCCGGACAGACGGGGGGTCAGCCCCAGCATTTT.

This clonotype was counted between two and nine times. CDR3 DNA sequence: TGTGCCAGCAGTGCCCCAGGGGGCTCTGGGGCCAACGTCCTGACTTTC. As protein: CASSAPGGSGANVLTF. This chain uses TRBV2 with TRBJ2-6; 7 nucleotides align to TRBD1. CDR1 is SNHLY, CDR2 FYNNEI, per germline. Trimming took 4 bases from V and 0 from J; bases not matched to a gene: 3. The CDR3 extends over 16 amino acids. Using reference TRBV2 and TRBJ2-6 for the parts outside the CDR3, the full variable domain is EPEVTQTPSHQVTQMGQEVILRCVPISNHLYFYWYRQILGQKVEFLVSFYNNEISEKSEIFDDQFSVERPDGSNFTLKIRSTKLEDSAMYFCASSAPGGSGANVLTFGAGSRLTVL.

The chain is built from TRBV5-1 and TRBJ2-2; TRBD1 agrees at 10 bases. The CDR3 sequence is 16 residues long. Germline V gene sequence: CDR1 SGHRS, CDR2 YFSETQ. V was pared by 6 bases and J by 7 bases, with 12 bases of the junction left unmatched. For the CDR3, the DNA is TGCGCCAGCACCTCGGGGGACAGGGGCAAGGACGGGGAGCTGTTTTTT. Amino acids: CASTSGDRGKDGELFF.

This clonotype was detected a few times. This chain uses TRBV7-8 with TRBJ1-1; D is uncertain. This CDR3 contains 13 residues. Germline loops: CDR1 SGHVS, CDR2 FQNEAQ. Trimming stripped 4 bases from V and 8 bases from J, with 14 bases between. The CDR3, as DNA: TGTGCCAGCAGCTCCGGGCGTGGGCCAGAAGCTTTCTTT. Translated: CASSSGRGPEAFF.

V and J are TRBV20-1 and TRBJ2-5; D is ambiguous. Germline V gene sequence: CDR1 DFQATT, CDR2 SNEGSKA (reference sequence). The length of the CDR3 is 14 residues. The V end was cut by 0 bases, the J end by 5 bases, with 13 bases between. The DNA of the CDR3 is TGCAGTGCTAGAGATCTCCAAAGGCAGGAGACCCAGTACTTC. Translating it yields CSARDLQRQETQYF.

V usage is TRBV7-9 and J usage is TRBJ2-5; 9 bases align to TRBD1. The CDR3 covers 14 residues. The J segment lost 5 bases and the V segment lost 6 bases, leaving 7 bases of the junction unmatched. Germline-derived CDR1 and CDR2 are SEHNR and FQNEAQ (reference sequence). The CDR3 DNA is TGTGCCAGCAGTACACAGGGGGCGCGGGAGACCCAGTACTTC. Translated: CASSTQGARETQYF.

This clonotype occurred a few times. This chain links TRBV3-1 with TRBJ2-1; the D gene is possibly TRBD1 (7 bases). Germline CDR1 and CDR2: LGHDT and YNNKEL (reference sequence). The length of the CDR3 is 14 residues. The V and J ends lost 4 bases and 6 bases respectively, with 13 bases between them. This chain's CDR3 is CASSLDREVNEQFF. The CDR3 nucleotides are TGTGCCAGCAGCCTCGACAGGGAGGTCAATGAGCAGTTCTTC.

The rearrangement links TRBV29-1 to TRBJ2-1; possible D gene TRBD1, 6 bases. Germline V lookup: CDR1 SQVTM, CDR2 ANQGSEA. Trimming took off 7 bases at V and 4 bases at J, with 17 bases between the two ends. The CDR3 has 14 amino acids. The CDR3 loop is CSAGALGAYNEQFF. Here the CDR3 DNA reads TGCAGCGCAGGAGCACTGGGGGCTTACAATGAGCAGTTCTTC.

The CDR3 is CSASRSVNEQFF. The DNA of the CDR3 is TGCAGTGCTAGTAGAAGTGTAAATGAGCAGTTCTTC. This rearrangement joins TRBV20-1 to TRBJ2-1; no clear D gene. The CDR3 is 12 amino acids. Germline values: CDR1 DFQATT, CDR2 SNEGSKA (reference sequence). The V gene lost 3 bases and the J gene lost 7 bases, with 10 bases spanning the gap.

The V and J genes are TRBV20-1 and TRBJ1-5; no definite D call. The CDR3 covers 17 residues. Trimming left V 3 bases short and J 1 base short, with 19 bases between. From germline, CDR1 is DFQATT and CDR2 SNEGSKA (reference sequence). CDR3 region: CSASKAGDQKSNQPQHF. The CDR3 bases are TGCAGTGCTAGTAAGGCAGGAGATCAAAAAAGCAATCAGCCCCAGCATTTT.

The chain combines TRBV6-5 with TRBJ1-2, with 8 bases identical to TRBD1. Germline V gene lookup returns CDR1 MNHEY and CDR2 SVGAGI. The CDR3 sequence is 15 residues long. With V trimmed by 5 bases and J by 0 bases, 5 bases remained unmatched. The CDR3, as DNA: TGTGCCAGCAGTAAGGACAGGGCAACTAACTATGGCTACACCTTC. Amino acid sequence: CASSKDRATNYGYTF.

This clonotype has only a few counts. The rearrangement joins TRBV2 to TRBJ2-3; the D gene is possibly TRBD1 (8 bases). V was pared by 6 bases and J by 1 base, with 17 bases between. The CDR3 is made up of 16 amino acids. In germline, CDR1 is SNHLY, CDR2 FYNNEI. The CDR3 DNA reads TGTGCCAGCAGCCTCGGGGGGACAGGACGCACAGATACGCAGTATTTT. Translating it yields CASSLGGTGRTDTQYF.

In its sample, this clonotype was seen many times. The chain carries TRBV5-6 and TRBJ2-3; D is perhaps TRBD2 (6 bases). Trimming took off 4 bases at V and 0 bases at J, with 15 bases between the two ends. CDR3 length: 16 amino acids. CDR1 and CDR2 from the germline V gene are SGHDT and YYEEEE. CDR3 bases: TGTGCCAGCAGCCTGGGACGGGAGACTAGCACAGATACGCAGTATTTT. It specifies CASSLGRETSTDTQYF.

The rearrangement uses TRBV7-9 and TRBJ1-2, with TRBD1 identical over 9 bases. This CDR3 has 18 amino acids. Trimming removed 0 bases from V and 6 bases from J; junction bases left unmatched: 14. Germline CDR1 and CDR2: SEHNR and FQNEAQ (reference sequence). The CDR3 is CASSLAYIEGQGTNGYTF. In DNA form, the CDR3 reads TGTGCCAGCAGCTTAGCGTACATCGAGGGACAGGGTACAAATGGCTACACCTTC.

This clonotype was counted only a few times. V and J are TRBV11-2 and TRBJ1-1, with D perhaps matching TRBD1 (5 bases). Germline CDR1 is SGHAT and CDR2 is FQNNGV. Trimming left V 6 bases short and J 8 bases short, with 16 bases between. The CDR3 runs to 13 residues. In DNA form, the CDR3 reads TGTGCCAGCAGACAGGACGTAAAGAAAGAAGCTTTCTTT. Translating it yields CASRQDVKKEAFF.